This TCR beta chain derives from a study of OX40 agonist ivuxolimab in advanced cancers. The study, taken as a whole, reports: CD8+ T cells (on average) carried more expanded clones than CD4+ T cells.

The timepoints at which blood was sampled were baseline, cycle 4 day 1, and cycle 7 day 1. This table comes from immunoSEQ multiplex PCR, and its TCRdb copy is limited to in-frame clones, with some not included. The sample lists some 70,000 clones, around 80% occurring once. Trimming shortened V by 6 bases and J by 3 bases, and 15 bases separated the two germline ends. The CDR3 covers 14 residues. The germline gives CDR1 SGHNT, CDR2 YYREEE (reference sequence). Remarks on this clone: The antigen remains unidentified.

The specimen was CD4+ or CD8+ T cells sorted from blood, collected in a trial of the OX40 agonist ivuxolimab. This sequence joins TRBV5-4 and TRBJ2-5; D is possibly TRBD2 (5 bases). This receptor was obtained from an adult with an advanced solid tumor such as melanoma, head and neck, liver or kidney cancer. The CDR3 DNA sequence: TGTGCCAGCACCTTACGGGGTGGGGAAGAGACCCAGTACTTC. Encoded protein: CASTLRGGEETQYF.